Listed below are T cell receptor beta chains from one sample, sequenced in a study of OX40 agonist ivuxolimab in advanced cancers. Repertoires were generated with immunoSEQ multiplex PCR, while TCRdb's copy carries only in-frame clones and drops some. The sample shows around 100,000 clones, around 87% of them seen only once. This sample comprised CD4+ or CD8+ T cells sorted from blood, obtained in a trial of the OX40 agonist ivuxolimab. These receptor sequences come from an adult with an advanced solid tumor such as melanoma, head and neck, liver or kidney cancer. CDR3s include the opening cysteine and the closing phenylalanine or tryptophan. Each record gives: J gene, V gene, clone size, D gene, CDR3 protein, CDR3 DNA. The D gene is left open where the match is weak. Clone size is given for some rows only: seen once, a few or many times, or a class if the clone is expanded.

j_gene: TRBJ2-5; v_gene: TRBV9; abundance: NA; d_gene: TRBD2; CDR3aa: CASSPRGDQETQYF; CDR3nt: TGTGCCAGCAGCCCGCGGGGGGACCAAGAGACCCAGTACTTC
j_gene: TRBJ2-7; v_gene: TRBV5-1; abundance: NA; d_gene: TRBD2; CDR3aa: CASSLAGTSYEQYF; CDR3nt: TGCGCCAGCAGCTTGGCCGGGACTAGCTACGAGCAGTACTTC
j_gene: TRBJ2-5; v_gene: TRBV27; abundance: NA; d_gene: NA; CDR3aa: CASSLAVTGAQYF; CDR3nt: TGTGCCAGCAGTTTGGCCGTCACGGGGGCCCAGTACTTC
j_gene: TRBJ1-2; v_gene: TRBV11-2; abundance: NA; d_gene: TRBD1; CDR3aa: CASSLAVRTGTFYGYTF; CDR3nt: TGTGCCAGCAGCTTAGCGGTGCGGACAGGGACGTTCTATGGCTACACCTTC
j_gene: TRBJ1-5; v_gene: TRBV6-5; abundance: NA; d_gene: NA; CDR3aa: CASRAQGHNQPQHF; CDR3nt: TGTGCCAGCAGAGCACAGGGTCACAATCAGCCCCAGCATTTT
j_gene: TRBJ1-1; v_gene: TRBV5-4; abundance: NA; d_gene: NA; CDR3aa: CASSPRNTEAFF; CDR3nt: TGTGCCAGCAGCCCCAGGAACACTGAAGCTTTCTTT
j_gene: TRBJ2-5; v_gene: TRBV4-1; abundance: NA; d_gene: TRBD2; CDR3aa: CASSQDKTSGATHQETQYF; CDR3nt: TGCGCCAGCAGCCAAGATAAGACTAGCGGGGCGACACATCAAGAGACCCAGTACTTC
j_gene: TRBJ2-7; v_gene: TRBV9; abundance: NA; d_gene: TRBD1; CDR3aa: CASSGHGTGGRFAYEQYF; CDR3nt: TGTGCCAGCAGCGGACATGGGACAGGGGGCCGCTTCGCCTACGAGCAGTACTTC
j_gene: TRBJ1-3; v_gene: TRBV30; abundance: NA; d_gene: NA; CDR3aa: CAWSDENSGNTIYF; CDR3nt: TGTGCCTGGAGTGATGAGAACTCTGGAAACACCATATATTTT
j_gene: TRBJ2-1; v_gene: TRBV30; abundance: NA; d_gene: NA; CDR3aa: CAWSLTLVSYNEQFF; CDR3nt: TGTGCCTGGAGTTTAACACTAGTTTCGTACAATGAGCAGTTCTTC
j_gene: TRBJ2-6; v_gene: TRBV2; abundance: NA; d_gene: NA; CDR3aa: CASGLGGPGANVLTF; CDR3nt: TGTGCCAGCGGTCTTGGGGGGCCTGGGGCCAACGTCCTGACTTTC
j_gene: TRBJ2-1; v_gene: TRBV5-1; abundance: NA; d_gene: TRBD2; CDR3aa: CASSTGLAGREQFF; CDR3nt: TGCGCCAGCAGCACGGGACTAGCGGGACGGGAGCAGTTCTTC
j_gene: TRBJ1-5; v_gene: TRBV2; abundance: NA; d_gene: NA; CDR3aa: CASMSWGNQPQHF; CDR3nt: TGTGCCAGCATGTCCTGGGGCAATCAGCCCCAGCATTTT
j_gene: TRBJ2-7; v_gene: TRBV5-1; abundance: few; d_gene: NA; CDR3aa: CASSPTGFYEQYF; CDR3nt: TGCGCCAGCAGCCCGACCGGATTCTACGAGCAGTACTTC
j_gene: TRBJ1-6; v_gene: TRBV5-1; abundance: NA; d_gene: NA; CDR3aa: CASSLKQASNSPLHF; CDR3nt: TGCGCCAGCAGCTTGAAGCAGGCTTCTAATTCACCCCTCCACTTT